This T cell receptor beta chain was sequenced in a study of metastatic and nonmetastatic thyroid tumors. V lost 1 base to trimming and J lost 5 bases, with 8 bases between them. This CDR3 region has 12 residues. Germline V gene data show CDR1 as DFQATT and CDR2 as SNEGSKA (reference sequence). This clone has ten or more counts. Using MiXCR, TCRdb reanalyzed the PCR reads. Of approximately 32,000 clones listed, approximately 16% are singletons. The entire patient cohort was treatment-naive prior to thyroid surgery. Source material: blood. The V gene is TRBV20-1, the J gene TRBJ2-5; maybe TRBD2 (5 bases). The TCR was taken from a male donor with papillary thyroid cancer or a benign thyroid nodule (not recorded which). Some clones in this sample may be carry-over from other donors' samples. CDR3 nucleotide sequence: TGCAGTGCTAGAGTCGGGGATGAGACCCAGTACTTC. Protein: CSARVGDETQYF.